This T cell receptor beta chain was identified in a study of blood T cell repertoires in COVID-19. Overall study: The study drew acute and convalescent COVID-19 samples from the United States, Italy and Spain. PBMCs, B-cell-depleted T cells, or T cells provided the cDNA or gDNA that made up the material.

In the authors' workflow: Reference gene primer amplification gave nucleated cell count estimates. Repertoires were generated with immunoSEQ multiplex PCR, while TCRdb's copy carries only in-frame clones and drops some. V, J and clone size derive from that table, while D and trimming were established from the DNA sequence. Among 140,000 to 150,000 clones listed, around four fifths were seen once. The J segment lost 4 bases and the V segment lost 5 bases, leaving 4 bases of the junction unmatched. Germline CDR1 reads LNHDA; CDR2 reads SQIVND (reference sequence). The CDR3 length is 13 residues. This receptor was obtained from a woman in her forties with active or convalescent COVID-19. Sequencing was performed on peripheral blood. V and J are TRBV19 and TRBJ1-2; 7 bases are shared with TRBD1. CDR3 DNA: TGTGCCAGTAGTCTTAGGACAGGCTATGGCTACACCTTC. The encoded protein is CASSLRTGYGYTF.